A selection of T cell receptor beta chains follows, all from one sample in a study of OX40 agonist ivuxolimab in advanced cancers. The method was immunoSEQ multiplex PCR; TCRdb's version includes in-frame clones alone and lacks a portion of them. This sample has about 35,000 clones, with roughly 84% found just once. The sequencing here drew on CD4+ or CD8+ T cells sorted from blood, taken in a trial of the OX40 agonist ivuxolimab. These receptors all stem from an adult with an advanced solid tumor such as melanoma, head and neck, liver or kidney cancer. The CDR3 runs from the conserved cysteine through the conserved F or W. The D gene is left open where the match is weak. Rows give clone size only sometimes, using once, few, many, or a class for an expanded clone.

j_call v_call d_call clone_size cdr3_aa cdr3_nt
TRBJ2-7 TRBV5-1 TRBD2 NA CASHRTSDAYEQYF TGCGCCAGCCACCGGACTAGCGACGCCTACGAGCAGTACTTC
TRBJ1-5 TRBV19 NA NA CASTPGGGTNQPQHF TGTGCCAGTACCCCTGGAGGGGGGACCAATCAGCCCCAGCATTTT
TRBJ1-1 TRBV7-2 NA once CASSTRQGSNTEAFF TGTGCCAGCAGCACCCGCCAGGGAAGTAACACTGAAGCTTTCTTT
TRBJ2-2 TRBV5-6 NA NA CASSLGRGVTGELFF TGTGCCAGCAGCTTGGGTAGGGGGGTCACCGGGGAGCTGTTTTTT
TRBJ2-5 TRBV10-1 NA NA CASSESDGRGETQYF TGCGCCAGCAGTGAGTCCGACGGGAGAGGGGAGACCCAGTACTTC
TRBJ2-6 TRBV6-6 NA NA CASSRNEDSGANVLTF TGTGCCAGCAGTCGAAACGAGGACTCTGGGGCCAACGTCCTGACTTTC
TRBJ2-5 TRBV19 TRBD2 once CASSTPRLAGGLETQYF TGTGCCAGTAGTACCCCCCGACTAGCGGGGGGGTTGGAGACCCAGTACTTC
TRBJ1-3 TRBV6-5 NA once CASSPGNSGNTIYF TGTGCCAGCAGCCCCGGGAACTCTGGAAACACCATATATTTT
TRBJ1-4 TRBV5-1 NA once CASSLDRANEKLFF TGCGCCAGCAGCTTGGACAGGGCTAATGAAAAACTGTTTTTT
TRBJ1-5 TRBV21-1 NA NA CASTQGNSNQPQHF TGTGCCAGCACCCAGGGAAATAGCAATCAGCCCCAGCATTTT
TRBJ2-1 TRBV28 TRBD2 NA CASSPFSGSSYNEQFF TGTGCCAGCAGTCCTTTCAGCGGGAGCTCCTACAATGAGCAGTTCTTC
TRBJ1-2 TRBV15 NA NA CATSSTGNGDTF TGTGCCACCAGCAGTACAGGGAATGGGGACACCTTC
TRBJ2-1 TRBV7-7 NA NA CASSLGGSMNEQFF TGTGCTAGCAGCTTAGGTGGGTCGATGAATGAGCAGTTCTTC
TRBJ2-7 TRBV19 NA NA CASSIQGTSEQYF TGTGCCAGTAGTATACAGGGAACAAGCGAGCAGTACTTC
TRBJ1-1 TRBV18 NA NA CASSPPGGTDTEAFF TGTGCCAGCTCACCACCTGGGGGAACGGACACTGAAGCTTTCTTT
TRBJ1-1 TRBV18 NA NA CASSPKRGFGTEAFF TGTGCCAGCTCGCCCAAAAGGGGGTTCGGGACTGAAGCTTTCTTT
TRBJ2-7 TRBV27 NA once CASSIRGIYEQYF TGTGCCAGCAGCATCAGGGGAATCTACGAGCAGTACTTC
TRBJ1-1 TRBV10-3 TRBD1 once CAIRRTGENTEAFF TGTGCCATCAGACGAACAGGGGAGAACACTGAAGCTTTCTTT
TRBJ2-7 TRBV5-1 NA NA CASSLGQELYEQYF TGCGCCAGCAGCTTGGGGCAGGAACTATACGAGCAGTACTTC
TRBJ2-7 TRBV10-3 NA NA CAISGPDAGHSSYEQYF TGTGCCATCAGTGGACCGGACGCTGGACACTCATCCTACGAGCAGTACTTC
TRBJ1-4 TRBV15 NA NA CATGRGINEKLFF TGTGCCACCGGGAGAGGGATTAATGAAAAACTGTTTTTT
TRBJ2-7 TRBV19 NA NA CASSRRRQSSSYEQYF TGTGCCAGTAGTAGGCGTCGGCAGAGCAGCTCCTACGAGCAGTACTTC
TRBJ2-3 TRBV11-2 NA NA CASSPGTPRLDTQYF TGTGCCAGCAGCCCTGGGACACCTAGGTTGGATACGCAGTATTTT
TRBJ2-7 TRBV11-3 TRBD1 NA CASSGGRGQGGFEQYF TGTGCCAGCAGCGGTGGGCGAGGACAGGGGGGCTTCGAGCAGTACTTC
TRBJ2-3 TRBV7-9 TRBD2 NA CASSSGTSGSTDTQYF TGTGCCAGCAGCTCTGGGACTAGCGGGAGCACAGATACGCAGTATTTT
TRBJ1-1 TRBV7-6 TRBD1 NA CASSRNRGSEAFF TGTGCCAGCAGCAGAAACAGGGGGTCTGAAGCTTTCTTT
TRBJ1-2 TRBV18 NA NA CASSARVDYGYTF TGTGCCAGCTCTGCCAGGGTGGACTATGGCTACACCTTC
TRBJ2-7 TRBV11-1 NA NA CASSFLRIPEQYF TGTGCCAGCAGCTTTCTAAGGATCCCCGAGCAGTACTTC
TRBJ2-6 TRBV28 NA NA CASSLSLPFSSGANVLTF TGTGCCAGCAGTTTAAGCTTACCCTTTAGCTCTGGGGCCAACGTCCTGACTTTC
TRBJ2-7 TRBV19 NA NA CASSPKWAPRSYEQYF TGTGCCAGTAGTCCAAAATGGGCACCCCGCAGCTACGAGCAGTACTTC
TRBJ1-3 TRBV29-1 NA NA CSARADYTSSGNTIYF TGCAGCGCGAGGGCAGACTATACATCCTCTGGAAACACCATATATTTT
TRBJ2-4 TRBV6-1 NA NA CASSEPDFLAKNIQYF TGTGCCAGCAGTGAACCTGATTTTCTAGCCAAAAACATTCAGTACTTC
TRBJ1-1 TRBV12-5 NA NA CASGLEGEAFF TGTGCTAGTGGTTTGGAGGGTGAAGCTTTCTTT
TRBJ1-1 TRBV5-1 TRBD1 NA CASSLADRGWTEAFF TGCGCCAGCAGCTTGGCTGACAGGGGTTGGACTGAAGCTTTCTTT
TRBJ2-6 TRBV6-4 NA NA CASSENGALSGANVLTF TGTGCCAGCAGCGAGAACGGGGCTTTAAGTGGGGCCAACGTCCTGACTTTC
TRBJ1-1 TRBV18 NA NA CASSPSVNTEAFF TGTGCCAGCTCACCTTCTGTGAACACTGAAGCTTTCTTT
TRBJ1-2 TRBV28 NA NA CASSGPGKGYTF TGTGCCAGCTCTGGACCCGGGAAGGGCTACACCTTC
TRBJ1-2 TRBV11-2 TRBD1 NA CASSLNGQVNYGYTF TGTGCCAGCAGCCTAAACGGACAGGTCAACTATGGCTACACCTTC
TRBJ1-5 TRBV19 NA NA CASTSPGPNQPQHF TGTGCCAGTACTTCACCGGGGCCCAATCAGCCCCAGCATTTT
TRBJ1-6 TRBV5-5 NA NA CASSFAVVESPLHF TGTGCCAGCAGCTTTGCAGTGGTGGAATCACCCCTCCACTTT
TRBJ2-1 TRBV28 NA NA CASSFNGGVGNEQFF TGTGCCAGCAGTTTTAACGGCGGGGTGGGCAATGAGCAGTTCTTC
TRBJ1-1 TRBV2 NA once CASSEAMDSTTEAFF TGTGCCAGCAGTGAAGCGATGGACAGTACCACTGAAGCTTTCTTT
TRBJ1-5 TRBV5-8 NA NA CASSLEGGPQHF TGTGCCAGCAGCTTAGAGGGAGGGCCCCAGCATTTT
TRBJ2-5 TRBV6-5 NA NA CASRGTAQETQYF TGTGCCAGCAGGGGGACGGCCCAAGAGACCCAGTACTTC
TRBJ1-5 TRBV27 NA NA CASSFRVSNQPQHF TGTGCCAGCAGTTTTCGGGTTAGCAATCAGCCCCAGCATTTT
TRBJ2-7 TRBV15 TRBD1 once CATSRTGSEQYF TGTGCCACCAGCAGGACAGGGTCCGAGCAGTACTTC